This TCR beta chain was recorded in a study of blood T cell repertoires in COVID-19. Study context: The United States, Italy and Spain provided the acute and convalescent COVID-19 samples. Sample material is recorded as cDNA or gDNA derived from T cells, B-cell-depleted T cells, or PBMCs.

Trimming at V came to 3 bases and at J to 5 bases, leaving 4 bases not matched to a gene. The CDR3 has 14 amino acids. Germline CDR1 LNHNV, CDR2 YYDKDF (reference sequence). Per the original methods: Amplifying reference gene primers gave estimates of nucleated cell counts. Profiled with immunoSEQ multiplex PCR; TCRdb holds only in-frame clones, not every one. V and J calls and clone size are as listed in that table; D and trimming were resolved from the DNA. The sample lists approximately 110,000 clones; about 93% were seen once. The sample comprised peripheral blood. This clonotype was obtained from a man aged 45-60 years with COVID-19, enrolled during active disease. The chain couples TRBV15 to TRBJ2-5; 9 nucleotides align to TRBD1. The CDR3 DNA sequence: TGTGCCACCAGCAGGGACAGGGGATGGGAGACCCAGTACTTC. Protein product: CATSRDRGWETQYF.